The 21 T cell receptor beta chains in this list originate from one sample, sequenced in a study of blood T cell repertoires in COVID-19. The protocol was immunoSEQ multiplex PCR, while the TCRdb copy is restricted to in-frame clones and leaves out a portion. Among 150,000 to 200,000 clones listed, under 80% were seen once. The material sequenced was PBMCs or T cells enriched from blood (not recorded which). Source of these receptors: a woman in her fifties or sixties with acute COVID-19.

The chain has TRBV11-2 and TRBJ2-1, with 7 bases matching TRBD2. The germline gives CDR1 SGHAT, CDR2 FQNNGV. There are 15 residues in the CDR3. After removal of 2 bases from V and 3 bases from J, the junction contained 4 bases not matched to a gene. The CDR3, as DNA: TGTGCCAGCAGCTTAAGGCTAGCGGACTACAATGAGCAGTTCTTC. Amino acid sequence: CASSLRLADYNEQFF.

This chain uses TRBV5-1 with TRBJ1-4, with TRBD1 identical over 9 bases. After removal of 4 bases from V and 3 bases from J, the junction contained 10 bases not matched to a gene. The CDR3 runs 17 residues. Germline CDR1 reads SGHRS; CDR2 reads YFSETQ. CDR3 in amino acids: CASSPGQGPKANEKLFF. Written as DNA, the CDR3 is TGCGCCAGCAGCCCGGGACAGGGACCTAAAGCTAATGAAAAACTGTTTTTT.

The V and J genes are TRBV10-1 and TRBJ2-5; 12 nucleotides agree with TRBD1. The CDR3 extends over 15 amino acids. CDR1 is WNHNN and CDR2 is SYGVQD in the germline V gene (reference sequence). Trimming cost V 6 bases and J 4 bases; bases outside gene matches: 6. As DNA, the CDR3 is TGCGCCAGCAGGCCGGGACAGGGGGCCGGAGAGACCCAGTACTTC. Protein sequence: CASRPGQGAGETQYF.

Only a few counts were recorded for this clone. V usage is TRBV5-8 and J usage is TRBJ2-1, with 9 bases that match TRBD1. Germline V gene lookup returns CDR1 SGHTS and CDR2 YDEGEE. The CDR3 is 14 residues long. V gave up 5 bases and J gave up 4 bases; unmatched junction bases: 4. CDR3 in DNA: TGTGCCAGCAGAGGGGGACAGGGATACAATGAGCAGTTCTTC. Residues: CASRGGQGYNEQFF.

CDR3 coding DNA: TGTGCCATCGCAGGGGGCAGAAACACTGAAGCTTTCTTT. Translation: CAIAGGRNTEAFF. The chain joins TRBV10-3 to TRBJ1-1, with 8 nucleotides matching TRBD1. From germline, CDR1 is ENHRY and CDR2 SYGVKD. This CDR3 has 13 residues. The V and J ends lost 8 bases and 2 bases, in that order; junction bases with no gene match: 4.

This clone has only a few counts. The genes are TRBV2 and TRBJ2-2, with 7 bases that match TRBD1. V shed 10 bases and J 6 bases; nucleotides not matched to a gene: 2. The CDR3 totals 11 residues. The germline gives CDR1 SNHLY, CDR2 FYNNEI. DNA for the CDR3: TGTGCCACCCAGGGGGCCGGGGAGCTGTTTTTT. Encoded protein: CATQGAGELFF.

This clone was counted a single time. This sequence joins TRBV5-8 and TRBJ2-3, with 8 bases identical to TRBD1. The ends lost 3 bases at V and 5 bases at J; junction bases unmatched: 8. The CDR3 loop spans 15 amino acids. CDR1 is SGHTS, CDR2 YDEGEE, per germline. The CDR3 spells CASSSGVTGVDTQYF. Here the CDR3 DNA reads TGTGCCAGCAGCTCTGGGGTGACAGGGGTAGATACGCAGTATTTT.

V is TRBV14 and J is TRBJ1-4; D is uncertain. CDR1 is SGHDN, CDR2 FVKESK, per germline. V was clipped by 0 bases and J by 8 bases, with 7 bases between them. The CDR3 is 13 amino acids. This chain's CDR3 is CASSQDLREKLFF. Written as DNA, the CDR3 is TGTGCCAGCAGCCAAGATCTGCGGGAAAAACTGTTTTTT.

This sequence joins TRBV9 and TRBJ2-3; the D gene is possibly TRBD2 (7 bases). The length of the CDR3 is 15 residues. Germline assignment: CDR1 SGDLS and CDR2 YYNGEE. The V end lost 3 bases, the J end lost 2 bases, and 13 bases lay between the germline ends. CDR3 region: CASSEGGYSTDTQYF. The DNA for the CDR3 is TGTGCCAGCAGCGAGGGGGGGTACTCCACAGATACGCAGTATTTT.

The chain combines TRBV5-4 with TRBJ2-1; maybe TRBD2 (7 bases). V lost 0 bases to trimming and J lost 2 bases, with 9 bases between them. The length of the CDR3 is 15 residues. Germline V gene data show CDR1 as SGHNT and CDR2 as YYREEE (reference sequence). DNA for the CDR3: TGTGCCAGCAGCTTGGGAGGGGGGGCCTACAATGAGCAGTTCTTC. Protein sequence: CASSLGGGAYNEQFF.

This rearrangement joins TRBV27 to TRBJ1-5, with D unresolved. V lost 4 bases to trimming and J lost 7 bases, with 14 bases between them. CDR3 length: 14 amino acids. The germline V gene encodes CDR1 MNHEY and CDR2 SMNVEV (reference sequence). CDR3 sequence: CASSWVEGAQPQHF. Written as DNA, the CDR3 is TGTGCCAGCAGTTGGGTTGAGGGCGCCCAGCCCCAGCATTTT.

This clone was detected only once. The V call is TRBV14, the J call TRBJ2-2; 8 bases align to TRBD1. The CDR3 extends over 15 amino acids. CDR1 SGHDN and CDR2 FVKESK come from the germline V gene. V shed 2 bases and J 6 bases; nucleotides not matched to a gene: 5. CDR3 loop: CASSQLRGRPGELFF. Written as DNA, the CDR3 is TGTGCCAGCAGCCAACTCAGGGGGCGCCCCGGGGAGCTGTTTTTT.

The V call is TRBV3-1 (or the pseudogene TRBV3-2), the J call TRBJ1-5, with D uncertain. There are 14 residues in the CDR3. Germline V gene lookup returns CDR1 LGHDT and CDR2 YNNKEL (reference sequence). Trimming cost V 0 bases and J 4 bases, with 7 bases left between them. CDR3 DNA sequence: TGTGCCAGCAGCCAAGATGAGGGAAATCAGCCCCAGCATTTT. This sequence encodes CASSQDEGNQPQHF.

This clone was seen a few times. This rearrangement joins TRBV28 to TRBJ1-1, with a tentative D call TRBD1 (5 bases). Trimming took 3 bases from V and 5 from J, leaving 16 bases between them. Germline values: CDR1 MDHEN, CDR2 SYDVKM. CDR3 length: 15 amino acids. In DNA, the CDR3 is TGTGCCAGCAGTTTGACGGGGGGGTCGGTGACTGAAGCTTTCTTT. It yields the protein CASSLTGGSVTEAFF.

This clone was counted at least ten times. J is TRBJ1-3 and V is TRBV6-1; 7 bases are shared with TRBD1. CDR1 MNHNS and CDR2 SASEGT come from the germline V gene. This CDR3 region has 17 residues. J gave up 1 base and V 3 bases, and 9 bases lay outside the gene matches. CDR3: CASSDGQALGSGNTIYF. In DNA form, the CDR3 reads TGTGCCAGCAGTGACGGACAGGCCCTGGGATCTGGAAACACCATATATTTT.

This chain links TRBV21-1 with TRBJ1-1. TRBV21-1 is reported as a pseudogene. The CDR3 covers 15 residues. The CDR3 loop is CASSKAPGNNTEAFF. Here the CDR3 DNA reads TGTGCCAGCAGCAAAGCGCCGGGGAACAACACTGAAGCTTTCTTT.

The chain carries TRBV5-1 and TRBJ2-1, with 7 bases that match TRBD1. The junction had 2 bases not matched to a gene; V was cut back by 3 bases and J by 5 bases. CDR1 and CDR2 from the germline V gene are SGHRS and YFSETQ. The CDR3 consists of 13 residues. CDR3 DNA: TGCGCCAGCAGCTGGGACAGAAACAATGAGCAGTTCTTC. Translating gives CASSWDRNNEQFF.

Of note for this clone: A much larger clone differs by one base, so this may be a read error. The chain recombines TRBV7-2 with TRBJ1-1; D is perhaps TRBD1 (6 bases). The V end was cut by 6 bases, the J end by 4 bases, with 6 bases between. The germline V gene has CDR1 SGHTA and CDR2 FQGNSA. The CDR3 consists of 11 residues. The CDR3 loop reads CASRGGTEAFF. The CDR3 DNA follows: TGTGCCAGCAGAGGGGGCACTGAAGCTTTCTTT.

The rearrangement joins TRBV5-4 to TRBJ1-1; D ambiguous. The CDR3 contains 12 residues. Germline CDR1 reads SGHNT; CDR2 reads YYREEE (reference sequence). Trimming removed 3 bases at V and 3 bases at J, with 6 bases between. CDR3 coding DNA: TGTGCCAGCAGCTCCCCGGACACTGAAGCTTTCTTT. Its protein is CASSSPDTEAFF.

V is TRBV7-2 and J is TRBJ1-5; D uncertain. The V gene lost 5 bases and the J gene lost 4 bases, with 9 bases spanning the gap. CDR3 size: 13 residues. CDR1 is SGHTA and CDR2 is FQGNSA in the germline V gene. CDR3 DNA: TGTGCCAGCAGCGTAAACAGAAATCAGCCCCAGCATTTT. The encoded protein is CASSVNRNQPQHF. Full variable domain (outside the CDR3, taken from reference TRBV7-2 and TRBJ1-5): GAGVSQSPSNKVTEKGKDVELRCDPISGHTALYWYRQSLGQGLEFLIYFQGNSAPDKSGLPSDRFSAERTGGSVSTLTIQRTQQEDSAVYLCASSVNRNQPQHFGDGTRLSIL.

The V and J genes are TRBV5-1 and TRBJ2-5; maybe TRBD2 (5 bases). This CDR3 contains 14 residues. Germline CDR1 and CDR2: SGHRS and YFSETQ. V lost 2 bases to trimming and J lost 4 bases, with 12 bases between them. CDR3 residues: CASSFSTGGETQYF. For the CDR3, the DNA is TGCGCCAGCAGCTTTTCGACTGGAGGAGAGACCCAGTACTTC.